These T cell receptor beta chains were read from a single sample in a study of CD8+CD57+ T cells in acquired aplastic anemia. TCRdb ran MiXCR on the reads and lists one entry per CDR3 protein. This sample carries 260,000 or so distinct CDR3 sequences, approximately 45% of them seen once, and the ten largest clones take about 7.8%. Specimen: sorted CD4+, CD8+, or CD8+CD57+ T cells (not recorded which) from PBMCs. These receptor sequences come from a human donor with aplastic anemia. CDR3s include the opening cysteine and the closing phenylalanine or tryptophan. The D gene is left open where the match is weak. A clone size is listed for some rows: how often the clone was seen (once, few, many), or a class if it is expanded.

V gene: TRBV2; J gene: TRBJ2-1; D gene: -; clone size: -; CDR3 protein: CATGAARAEQFF; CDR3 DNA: TGTGCCACCGGGGCAGCGCGGGCTGAGCAGTTCTTC
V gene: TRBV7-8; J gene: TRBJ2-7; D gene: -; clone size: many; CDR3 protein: CASIQQGEDRTNSYEQYF; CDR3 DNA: TGTGCCAGCATCCAACAAGGGGAAGACAGGACTAACTCCTACGAGCAGTACTTC
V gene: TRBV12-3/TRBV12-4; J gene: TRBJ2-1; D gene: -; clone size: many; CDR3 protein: CASNVPGQPYNEQFF; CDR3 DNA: TGTGCCAGCAACGTTCCGGGACAACCCTACAATGAGCAGTTCTTC
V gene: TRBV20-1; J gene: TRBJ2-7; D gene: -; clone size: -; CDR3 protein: CSARGKTSGQGSYEQYF; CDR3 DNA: TGCAGTGCTAGGGGCAAGACTAGCGGACAGGGCTCCTACGAGCAGTACTTC
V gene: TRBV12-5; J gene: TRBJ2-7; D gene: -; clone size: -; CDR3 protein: CASSLGATEQYF; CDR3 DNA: TGTGCCAGCAGTTTAGGGGCAACCGAGCAGTACTTC
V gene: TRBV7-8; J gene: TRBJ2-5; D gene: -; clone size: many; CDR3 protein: CASSASGGRGETQYF; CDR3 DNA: TGTGCCAGCAGCGCTTCCGGGGGGCGCGGAGAGACCCAGTACTTC
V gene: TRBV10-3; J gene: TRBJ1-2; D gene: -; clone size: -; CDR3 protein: CAISSGLDYGYTF; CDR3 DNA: TGTGCCATCAGTTCAGGGTTAGACTATGGCTACACCTTC
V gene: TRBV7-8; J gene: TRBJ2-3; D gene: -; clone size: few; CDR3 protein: CASSNNELIRDSNTDTQYF; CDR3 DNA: TGTGCCAGCAGCAACAACGAATTAATCCGGGACTCGAACACAGATACGCAGTATTTT
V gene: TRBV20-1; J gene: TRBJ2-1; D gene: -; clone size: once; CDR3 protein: CSAISGFNGDEQFF; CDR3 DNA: TGCAGTGCTATAAGCGGGTTCAATGGTGATGAGCAGTTCTTC
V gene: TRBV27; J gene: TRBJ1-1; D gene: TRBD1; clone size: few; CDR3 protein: CASNRQGRDTEAFF; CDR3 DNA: TGTGCCAGCAATCGACAGGGTCGGGACACTGAAGCTTTCTTT
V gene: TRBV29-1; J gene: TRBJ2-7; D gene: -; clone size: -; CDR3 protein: CSVTDGPYEQYF; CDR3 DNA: TGCAGCGTTACCGACGGACCCTACGAGCAGTACTTC
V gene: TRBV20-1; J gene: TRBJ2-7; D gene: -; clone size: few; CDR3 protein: CSAQKSDEQYF; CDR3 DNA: TGCAGTGCCCAGAAGTCAGACGAGCAGTACTTC
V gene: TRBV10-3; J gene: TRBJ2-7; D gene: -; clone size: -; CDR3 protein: CAISTPTYEQYF; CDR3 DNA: TGTGCCATCAGCACACCTACCTACGAGCAGTACTTC
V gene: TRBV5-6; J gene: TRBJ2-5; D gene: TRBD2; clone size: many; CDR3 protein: CASRTASQLARETQYF; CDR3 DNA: TGTGCCAGCAGAACGGCGTCCCAACTAGCGAGAGAGACCCAGTACTTC
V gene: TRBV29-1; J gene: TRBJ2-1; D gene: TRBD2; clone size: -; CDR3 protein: CSGSSGEQFF; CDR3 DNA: TGCAGCGGGAGTAGCGGGGAGCAGTTCTTC
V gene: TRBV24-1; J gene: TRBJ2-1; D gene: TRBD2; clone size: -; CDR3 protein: CATSAGTSGRTTYNEQFF; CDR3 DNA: TGTGCCACCAGTGCCGGGACTAGCGGGAGGACCACTTACAATGAGCAGTTCTTC
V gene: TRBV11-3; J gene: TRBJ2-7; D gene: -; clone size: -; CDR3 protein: CASSSPGRTVDYYEQYF; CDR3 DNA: TGTGCCAGCAGCTCACCCGGCAGGACGGTGGACTACTACGAGCAGTACTTC
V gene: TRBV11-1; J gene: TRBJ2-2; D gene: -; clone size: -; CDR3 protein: CASSLVGQPNTGELFF; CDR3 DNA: TGTGCCAGCAGCTTAGTTGGCCAGCCGAACACCGGGGAGCTGTTTTTT
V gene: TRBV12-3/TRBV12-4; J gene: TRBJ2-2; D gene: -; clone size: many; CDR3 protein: CASSPRDRLRRELFF; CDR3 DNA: TGTGCCAGCAGTCCACGGGACCGCCTGCGAAGGGAGCTGTTTTTT
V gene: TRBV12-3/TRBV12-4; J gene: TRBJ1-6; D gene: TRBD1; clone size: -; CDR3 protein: CASRVGTGYSPLHF; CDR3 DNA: TGTGCCAGCCGCGTTGGGACAGGGTATTCACCCCTCCACTTT
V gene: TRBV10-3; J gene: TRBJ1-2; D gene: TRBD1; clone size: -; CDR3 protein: CAISERYRGNYGYTF; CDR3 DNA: TGTGCCATCAGTGAGCGGTACAGGGGCAACTATGGCTACACCTTC
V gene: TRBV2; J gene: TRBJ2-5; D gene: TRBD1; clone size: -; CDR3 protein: CASSYRDSPTETQYF; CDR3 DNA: TGTGCCAGCAGTTACCGGGACAGTCCTACGGAGACCCAGTACTTC
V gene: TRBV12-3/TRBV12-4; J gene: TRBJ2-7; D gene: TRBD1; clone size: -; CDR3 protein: CASRDRGNEQYF; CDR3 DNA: TGTGCCAGCAGAGACAGGGGGAACGAGCAGTACTTC
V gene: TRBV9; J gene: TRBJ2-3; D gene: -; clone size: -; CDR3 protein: CASSVGIGQDTQYF; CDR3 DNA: TGTGCCAGCAGCGTAGGAATAGGGCAAGATACGCAGTATTTT
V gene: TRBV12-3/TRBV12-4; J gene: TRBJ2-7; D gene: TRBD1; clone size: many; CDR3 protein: CASSQSGTGLYEQYF; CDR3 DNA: TGTGCCAGCAGTCAGTCCGGGACAGGGCTCTACGAGCAGTACTTC
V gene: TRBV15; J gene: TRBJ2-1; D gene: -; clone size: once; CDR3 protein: CATSRGPKGGGGNEQFF; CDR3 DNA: TGTGCCACCAGCAGAGGGCCCAAGGGGGGTGGTGGCAATGAGCAGTTCTTC
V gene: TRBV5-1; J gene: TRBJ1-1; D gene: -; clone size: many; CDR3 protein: CASSQEEKNTEAFF; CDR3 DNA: TGCGCCAGCAGCCAAGAAGAGAAGAACACTGAAGCTTTCTTT
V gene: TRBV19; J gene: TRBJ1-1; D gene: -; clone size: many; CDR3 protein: CASSPGPSNTEAFF; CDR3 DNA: TGTGCCAGTAGTCCCGGGCCGTCGAACACTGAAGCTTTCTTT
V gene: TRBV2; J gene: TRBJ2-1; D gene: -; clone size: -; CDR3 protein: CASSTATGHYNEQFF; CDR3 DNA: TGTGCCAGCAGCACGGCGACAGGTCATTACAATGAGCAGTTCTTC
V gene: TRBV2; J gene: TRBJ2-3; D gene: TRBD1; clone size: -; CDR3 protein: CASSGADRGFTDTQYF; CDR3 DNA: TGCGCCAGCAGCGGGGCGGACAGGGGGTTTACAGATACGCAGTATTTT
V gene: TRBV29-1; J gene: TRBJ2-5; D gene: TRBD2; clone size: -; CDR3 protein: CSAEAHVSGGAGETQYF; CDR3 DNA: TGCAGCGCTGAAGCTCATGTTAGCGGGGGGGCCGGAGAGACCCAGTACTTC
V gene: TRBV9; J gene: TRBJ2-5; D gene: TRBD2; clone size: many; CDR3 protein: CASSVGNLAGAPQETQYF; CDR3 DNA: TGTGCCAGCAGCGTAGGGAATCTAGCGGGGGCCCCACAAGAGACCCAGTACTTC